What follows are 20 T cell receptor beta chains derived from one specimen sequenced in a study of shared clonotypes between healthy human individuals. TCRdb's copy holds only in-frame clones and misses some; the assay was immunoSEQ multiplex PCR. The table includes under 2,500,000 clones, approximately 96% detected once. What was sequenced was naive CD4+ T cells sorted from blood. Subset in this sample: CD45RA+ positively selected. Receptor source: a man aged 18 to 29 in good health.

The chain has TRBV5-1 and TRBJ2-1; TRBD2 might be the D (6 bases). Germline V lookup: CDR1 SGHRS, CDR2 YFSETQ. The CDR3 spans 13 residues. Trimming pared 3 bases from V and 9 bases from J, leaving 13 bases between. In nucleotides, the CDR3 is TGCGCCAGCAGCTGGGGGGATTTTCGTGAGCAGTTCTTC. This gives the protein CASSWGDFREQFF.

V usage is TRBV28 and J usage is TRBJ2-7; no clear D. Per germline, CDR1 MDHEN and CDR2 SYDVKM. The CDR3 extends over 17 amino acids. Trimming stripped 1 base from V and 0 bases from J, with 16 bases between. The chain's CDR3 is CASSLSETPISSYEQYF. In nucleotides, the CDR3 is TGTGCCAGCAGTTTATCGGAGACACCAATCTCCTCCTACGAGCAGTACTTC.

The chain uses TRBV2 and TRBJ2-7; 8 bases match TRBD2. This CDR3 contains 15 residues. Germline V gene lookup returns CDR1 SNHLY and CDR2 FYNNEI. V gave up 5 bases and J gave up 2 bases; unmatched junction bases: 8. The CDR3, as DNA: TGTGCCAGCAGTACCCCGGCACTAGCGGCCTACGAGCAGTACTTC. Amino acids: CASSTPALAAYEQYF.

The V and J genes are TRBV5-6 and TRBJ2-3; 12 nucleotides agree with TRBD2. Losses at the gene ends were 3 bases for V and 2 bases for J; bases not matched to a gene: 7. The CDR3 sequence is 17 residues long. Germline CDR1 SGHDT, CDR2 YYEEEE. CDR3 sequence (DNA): TGTGCCAGCAGCTCCCAGCGACTAGCGGGGGTCACAGATACGCAGTATTTT. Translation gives CASSSQRLAGVTDTQYF.

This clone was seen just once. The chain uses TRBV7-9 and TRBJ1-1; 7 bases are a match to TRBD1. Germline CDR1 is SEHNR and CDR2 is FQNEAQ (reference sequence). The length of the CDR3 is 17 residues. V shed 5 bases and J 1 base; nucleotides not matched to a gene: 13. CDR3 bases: TGTGCCAGCAGCCCCCTGGGGAGGGGGCGATCGAACACTGAAGCTTTCTTT. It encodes CASSPLGRGRSNTEAFF.

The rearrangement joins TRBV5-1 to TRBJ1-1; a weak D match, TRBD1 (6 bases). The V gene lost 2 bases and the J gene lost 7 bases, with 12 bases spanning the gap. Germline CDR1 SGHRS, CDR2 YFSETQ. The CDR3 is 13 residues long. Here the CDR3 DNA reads TGCGCCAGCAGCTTCCGGGACACGGGTGAAGCTTTCTTT. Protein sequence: CASSFRDTGEAFF. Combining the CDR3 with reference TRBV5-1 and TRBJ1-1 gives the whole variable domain KAGVTQTPRYLIKTRGQQVTLSCSPISGHRSVSWYQQTPGQGLQFLFEYFSETQRNKGNFPGRFSGRQFSNSRSEMNVSTLELGDSALYLCASSFRDTGEAFFGQGTRLTVV.

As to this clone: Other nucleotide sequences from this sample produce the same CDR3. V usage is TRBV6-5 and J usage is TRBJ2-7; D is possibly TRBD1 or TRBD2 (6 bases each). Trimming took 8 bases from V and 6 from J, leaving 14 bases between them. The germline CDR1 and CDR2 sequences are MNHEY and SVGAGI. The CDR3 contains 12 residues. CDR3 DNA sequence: TGTGCCAGCGGAAAAGGGGGGTCCGAGCAGTACTTC. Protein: CASGKGGSEQYF.

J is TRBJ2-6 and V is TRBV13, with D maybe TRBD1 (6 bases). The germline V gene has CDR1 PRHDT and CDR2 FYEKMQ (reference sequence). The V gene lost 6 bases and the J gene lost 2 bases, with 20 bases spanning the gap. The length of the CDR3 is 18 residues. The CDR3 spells CASSTTAGALAGANVLTF. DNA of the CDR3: TGTGCCAGCAGTACCACCGCAGGGGCACTCGCTGGGGCCAACGTCCTGACTTTC.

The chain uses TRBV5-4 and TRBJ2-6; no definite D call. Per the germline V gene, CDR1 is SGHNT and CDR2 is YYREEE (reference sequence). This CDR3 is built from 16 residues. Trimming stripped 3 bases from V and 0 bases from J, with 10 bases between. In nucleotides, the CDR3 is TGTGCCAGCAGCTCTGGACCGAACTCTGGGGCCAACGTCCTGACTTTC. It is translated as CASSSGPNSGANVLTF.

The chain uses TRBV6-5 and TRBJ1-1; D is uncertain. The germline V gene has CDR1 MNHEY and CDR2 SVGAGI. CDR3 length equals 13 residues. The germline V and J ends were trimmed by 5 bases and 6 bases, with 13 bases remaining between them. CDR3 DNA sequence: TGTGCCAGCAGTCCATACAGATACTCTGAAGCTTTCTTT. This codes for CASSPYRYSEAFF.

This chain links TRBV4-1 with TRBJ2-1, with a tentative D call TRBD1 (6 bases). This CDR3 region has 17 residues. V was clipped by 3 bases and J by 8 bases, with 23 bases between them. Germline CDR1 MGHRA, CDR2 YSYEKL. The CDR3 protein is CASSQYQGLGGGDEQFF. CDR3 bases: TGCGCCAGCAGCCAGTATCAGGGGCTAGGGGGTGGAGATGAGCAGTTCTTC.

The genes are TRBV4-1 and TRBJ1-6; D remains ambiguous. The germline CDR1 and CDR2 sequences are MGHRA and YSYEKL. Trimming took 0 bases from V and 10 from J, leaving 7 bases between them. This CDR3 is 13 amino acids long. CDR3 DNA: TGCGCCAGCAGCCAAGACCAACGGTCACCCCTCCACTTT. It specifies CASSQDQRSPLHF.

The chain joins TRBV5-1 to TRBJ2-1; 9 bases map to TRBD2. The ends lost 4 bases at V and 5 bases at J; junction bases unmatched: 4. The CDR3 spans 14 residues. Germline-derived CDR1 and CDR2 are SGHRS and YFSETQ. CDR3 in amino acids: CASSASSGNNEQFF. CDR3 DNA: TGCGCCAGCAGCGCATCTAGCGGGAACAATGAGCAGTTCTTC.

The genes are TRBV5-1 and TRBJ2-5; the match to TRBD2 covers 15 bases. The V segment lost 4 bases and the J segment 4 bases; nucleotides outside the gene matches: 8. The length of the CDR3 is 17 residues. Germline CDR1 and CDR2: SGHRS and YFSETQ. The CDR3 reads CASSPGLAGGLSETQYF. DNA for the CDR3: TGCGCCAGCAGCCCGGGACTAGCGGGGGGATTATCAGAGACCCAGTACTTC.

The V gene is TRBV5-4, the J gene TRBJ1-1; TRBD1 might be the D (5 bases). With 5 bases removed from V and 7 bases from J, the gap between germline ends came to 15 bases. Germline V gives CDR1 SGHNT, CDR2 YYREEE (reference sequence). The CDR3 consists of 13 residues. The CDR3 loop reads CASRQDGVGEAFF. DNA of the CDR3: TGTGCCAGCAGACAGGACGGAGTGGGTGAAGCTTTCTTT.

The CDR3 here is CASSGRLAGGSTDTQYF. The CDR3 DNA sequence: TGTGCCAGCAGCGGAAGGTTAGCGGGGGGAAGCACAGATACGCAGTATTTT. V is TRBV4-2 and J is TRBJ2-3, with 10 nucleotides matching TRBD2. This CDR3 region has 17 residues. In germline, CDR1 is LGHNA, CDR2 YNFKEQ. V gave up 5 bases and J gave up 0 bases; unmatched junction bases: 8.

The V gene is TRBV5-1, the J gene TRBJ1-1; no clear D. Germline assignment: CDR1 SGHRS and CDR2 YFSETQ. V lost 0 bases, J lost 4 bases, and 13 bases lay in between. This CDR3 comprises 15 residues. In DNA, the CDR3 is TGCGCCAGCAGCTTGGATGTAGGAAAGAGCACTGAAGCTTTCTTT. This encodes CASSLDVGKSTEAFF.

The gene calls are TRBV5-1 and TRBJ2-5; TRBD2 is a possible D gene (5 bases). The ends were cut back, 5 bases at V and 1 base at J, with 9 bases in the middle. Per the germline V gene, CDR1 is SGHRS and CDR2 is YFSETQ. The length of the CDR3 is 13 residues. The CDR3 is CASSQDSQETQYF. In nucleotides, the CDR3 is TGCGCCAGCAGTCAGGACTCCCAAGAGACCCAGTACTTC.

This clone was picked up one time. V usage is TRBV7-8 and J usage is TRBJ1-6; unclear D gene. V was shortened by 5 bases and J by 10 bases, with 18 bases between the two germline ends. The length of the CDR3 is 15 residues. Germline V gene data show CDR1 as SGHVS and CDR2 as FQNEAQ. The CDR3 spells CASSNTGGGRSPLHF. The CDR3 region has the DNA TGTGCCAGCAGCAATACCGGTGGCGGGAGATCACCCCTCCACTTT.

In nucleotides, the CDR3 is TGTGCCAGCTGGCGGGGGGCCGGGACCTACGAGCAGTACTTC. As protein: CASWRGAGTYEQYF. The chain links TRBV6-5 to TRBJ2-7; 8 nucleotides match TRBD2. Unmatched junction bases numbered 8, after V lost 8 bases and J lost 2 bases. CDR3 length equals 14 residues. Germline values: CDR1 MNHEY, CDR2 SVGAGI.